One and the same sample provided the 31 T cell receptor beta chains below, sequenced in a study of blood T cell repertoires in COVID-19. TCRdb keeps only in-frame clones here, not all; method: immunoSEQ multiplex PCR. The profile shows 56,000 or so clones, 80% to 95% of them singletons. Sequenced: peripheral blood. These receptors were taken from a man in his fifties with active COVID-19.

The table lists this clone with a few counts. V usage is TRBV5-5 and J usage is TRBJ2-7, with 9 bases aligning to TRBD2. Germline trimming cut 3 bases from V and 2 bases from J; bases unmatched to any gene: 6. In germline, CDR1 is SGHKS, CDR2 YYEKEE (reference sequence). This CDR3 is 15 amino acids long. CDR3 in amino acids: CASSWGAGGPYEQYF. CDR3 DNA: TGTGCCAGCAGCTGGGGAGCGGGAGGACCCTACGAGCAGTACTTC.

The chain is built from TRBV7-6 and TRBJ1-1; no clear D gene. Looked up from germline, CDR1 is SGHVS and CDR2 is FNYEAQ. The CDR3 contains 15 residues. Trimming took off 1 base at V and 6 bases at J, with 15 bases between the two ends. The CDR3 sequence is CASSLVGDSSSEAFF. The DNA for the CDR3 is TGTGCCAGCAGCTTAGTGGGAGATAGTTCATCTGAAGCTTTCTTT.

The chain employs TRBV18 and TRBJ1-6; D unclear. Germline V gene sequence: CDR1 KGHSH, CDR2 LQKENI. The V end lost 6 bases, the J end lost 2 bases, and 11 bases lay between the germline ends. There are 15 residues in the CDR3. CDR3 amino acids: CASSPGGAYNSPLHF. In nucleotides, the CDR3 is TGTGCCAGCTCCCCAGGCGGGGCCTATAATTCACCCCTCCACTTT.

The chain uses TRBV7-6 and TRBJ2-5; 14 bases agree with TRBD2. This CDR3 contains 17 residues. Looked up from germline, CDR1 is SGHVS and CDR2 is FNYEAQ. V lost 4 bases and J lost 5; bases outside the gene matches: 9. In DNA form, the CDR3 reads TGTGCCAGCAGCTCCCCGCGGGGACTAGCGGGGGTGGAGACCCAGTACTTC. It codes for CASSSPRGLAGVETQYF.

This chain uses TRBV19 with TRBJ1-6, with TRBD1 as a possible D gene (6 bases). This CDR3 spans 15 amino acids. The V gene's germline CDR1 is LNHDA and CDR2 SQIVND (reference sequence). V lost 6 bases to trimming and J lost 7 bases, with 16 bases between them. CDR3 in DNA: TGTGCCAGTAGGTCCGGGGGGGCCGGGAATTCACCCCTCCACTTT. Amino acids: CASRSGGAGNSPLHF.

The chain employs TRBV11-2 and TRBJ2-1, with TRBD2 identical over 11 bases. V lost 1 base and J lost 10; bases outside the gene matches: 9. Germline loops: CDR1 SGHAT, CDR2 FQNNGV. The CDR3 has 16 residues. The CDR3: CASSLGGLAGGREQFF. The CDR3 DNA follows: TGTGCCAGCAGCTTAGGGGGCCTAGCGGGAGGAAGGGAGCAGTTCTTC.

The CDR3 sequence is CASRPRQQGFAEQFF. DNA for the CDR3: TGTGCCAGCAGACCTAGACAACAGGGGTTTGCTGAGCAGTTCTTC. The chain recombines TRBV7-9 with TRBJ2-1; 7 bases match TRBD1. Germline V lookup: CDR1 SEHNR, CDR2 FQNEAQ (reference sequence). Trimming at V came to 6 bases and at J to 9 bases, leaving 14 bases not matched to a gene. The CDR3 spans 15 residues.

The genes are TRBV14 and TRBJ2-2, with no clear D. The CDR3 runs to 11 residues. Trimming took off 6 bases at V and 7 bases at J, with 6 bases between the two ends. Germline CDR1 is SGHDN and CDR2 is FVKESK. CDR3 loop: CASRFGGELFF. The CDR3, as DNA: TGTGCCAGCAGATTCGGCGGGGAGCTGTTTTTT.

This clone appeared a single time. This chain uses TRBV28 with TRBJ1-5; D is unresolved. CDR3 length: 15 residues. The V end was cut by 1 base, the J end by 1 base, with 8 bases between. Germline V lookup: CDR1 MDHEN, CDR2 SYDVKM. CDR3 sequence: CASSLSSVSNQPQHF. CDR3 coding DNA: TGTGCCAGCAGTTTATCTTCGGTGAGCAATCAGCCCCAGCATTTT.

This clone was detected only a few times. The J gene is TRBJ1-6, the V gene TRBV3-1 (or the pseudogene TRBV3-2); TRBD1 aligns across 9 bases. This CDR3 contains 15 residues. Germline CDR1 is LGHDT and CDR2 is YNNKEL (reference sequence). V lost 1 base to trimming and J lost 13 bases; unmatched junction nucleotides: 8. CDR3: CASSQGPGQGNPLHF. In DNA, the CDR3 is TGTGCCAGCAGCCAAGGACCGGGACAGGGCAATCCCCTCCACTTT.

This chain connects TRBV12-3 or TRBV12-4 to TRBJ1-5; no clear D gene. CDR3 length: 13 residues. The V and J ends lost 5 bases and 7 bases respectively, with 12 bases between them. In DNA form, the CDR3 reads TGTGCCAGCAGTACTGACTTCTACCAGCCCCAGCATTTT. It encodes CASSTDFYQPQHF.

This chain links TRBV11-2 with TRBJ2-3, with D possibly TRBD2 on 6 matching bases. The germline V gene encodes CDR1 SGHAT and CDR2 FQNNGV. The V and J ends lost 5 bases and 0 bases respectively, with 12 bases between them. CDR3 length: 15 residues. CDR3 loop: CASSKTSTSTDTQYF. The DNA of the CDR3 is TGTGCCAGCAGCAAGACTAGTACTAGCACAGATACGCAGTATTTT.

In its sample, this clone was seen once. The J gene is TRBJ1-1, the V gene TRBV5-4; a weak D match, TRBD1 (6 bases). CDR1 is SGHNT and CDR2 is YYREEE in the germline V gene (reference sequence). Trimming pared 0 bases from V and 0 bases from J, leaving 12 bases between. The CDR3 has 16 residues. CDR3 in amino acids: CASSLEGGTLNTEAFF. The CDR3 nucleotides are TGTGCCAGCAGCTTGGAAGGGGGAACTTTGAACACTGAAGCTTTCTTT.

This chain connects TRBV3-1 (or the pseudogene TRBV3-2) to TRBJ2-7, with a possible D match to TRBD2 (5 bases). Germline CDR1 is LGHDT and CDR2 is YNNKEL (reference sequence). The CDR3 extends over 12 amino acids. Trimming pared 4 bases from V and 3 bases from J, leaving 7 bases between. This CDR3 reads CASSPRGYEQYF. As DNA, the CDR3 is TGTGCCAGCAGCCCCCGGGGCTACGAGCAGTACTTC.

The V and J genes are TRBV5-5 and TRBJ1-2; D remains unclear. V lost 3 bases, J lost 4 bases, and 10 bases lay in between. CDR3 length equals 13 residues. CDR1 is SGHKS and CDR2 is YYEKEE in the germline V gene (reference sequence). The CDR3 DNA reads TGTGCCAGCAGCTCCGTTAGAGGCTATGGCTACACCTTC. Its translation: CASSSVRGYGYTF.

This chain connects TRBV7-9 to TRBJ2-2, with TRBD2 matching over 7 bases. The ends lost 0 bases at V and 6 bases at J; junction bases unmatched: 4. The CDR3 has 15 residues. Per the germline V gene, CDR1 is SEHNR and CDR2 is FQNEAQ (reference sequence). The CDR3 region has the DNA TGTGCCAGCAGCTTAGCCGGGGGGATGTCCGGGGAGCTGTTTTTT. It encodes CASSLAGGMSGELFF.

The rearrangement links TRBV29-1 to TRBJ2-1; TRBD1 aligns across 8 bases. J was trimmed by 6 bases and V by 7 bases; bases with no gene match: 5. CDR1 is SQVTM and CDR2 is ANQGSEA in the germline V gene. CDR3 length: 12 amino acids. The CDR3 DNA sequence: TGCAGCGGAGGACAGGGAGGCAATGAGCAGTTCTTC. Translated: CSGGQGGNEQFF.

The V call is TRBV18, the J call TRBJ1-6; no clear D. The V end was cut by 6 bases, the J end by 5 bases, with 11 bases between. Germline CDR1 KGHSH, CDR2 LQKENI. CDR3 length: 14 amino acids. CDR3 coding DNA: TGTGCCAGCTCCGCCGGACTTAATAATTCACCCCTCCACTTT. As protein: CASSAGLNNSPLHF. Full variable domain (outside the CDR3, taken from reference TRBV18 and TRBJ1-6): NAGVMQNPRHLVRRRGQEARLRCSPMKGHSHVYWYRQLPEEGLKFMVYLQKENIIDESGMPKERFSAEFPKEGPSILRIQQVVRGDSAAYFCASSAGLNNSPLHFGNGTRLTVT.

The genes are TRBV10-3 and TRBJ2-1, with TRBD2 identical over 8 bases. This CDR3 has 13 amino acids. V lost 6 bases, J lost 6 bases, and 4 bases stayed unmatched. The germline V gene encodes CDR1 ENHRY and CDR2 SYGVKD. The CDR3 loop is CAIRTGGSNEQFF. CDR3 DNA: TGTGCCATCAGGACGGGGGGGTCCAATGAGCAGTTCTTC.

J is TRBJ2-7 and V is TRBV23-1; D is perhaps TRBD2 (5 bases). TRBV23-1 is an ORF, and what it does is uncertain. Trimming shortened V by 8 bases and J by 2 bases, and 7 bases separated the two germline ends. The CDR3 runs to 11 residues. DNA for the CDR3: TGCGCCAGCGCGAGGGCCTACGAGCAGTACTTC. Amino acids: CASARAYEQYF.

CDR3 sequence reads: CASSLRGLADVSGANVLTF. CDR3 in DNA: TGTGCCAGCAGCTTGCGGGGACTGGCGGACGTCTCTGGGGCCAACGTCCTGACTTTC. V and J are TRBV7-6 and TRBJ2-6; tentative D call: TRBD2 (6 bases). Germline-derived CDR1 and CDR2 are SGHVS and FNYEAQ. V gave up 3 bases and J gave up 0 bases, with 18 bases separating them. CDR3 size: 19 residues.

The chain carries TRBV2 and TRBJ1-2; TRBD1 aligns across 8 bases. Unmatched junction bases numbered 3, after V lost 3 bases and J lost 3 bases. Germline CDR1 reads SNHLY; CDR2 reads FYNNEI. CDR3 length: 14 residues. Written as DNA, the CDR3 is TGTGCCAGCAGTGACTCGGGACAGGACTATGGCTACACCTTC. Translation: CASSDSGQDYGYTF.

In its sample, this clone is medium-sized (0.01 to 0.1%). The genes are TRBV7-6 and TRBJ2-7; tentatively, D is TRBD1 (5 bases). Germline V gene lookup returns CDR1 SGHVS and CDR2 FNYEAQ. The V and J ends lost 5 bases and 6 bases respectively, with 20 bases between them. CDR3 length: 15 residues. The CDR3 reads CASSQTDSTVFEQYF. The DNA of the CDR3 is TGTGCCAGCAGCCAAACCGACAGTACAGTTTTCGAGCAGTACTTC.

The chain is built from TRBV5-5 and TRBJ2-3; D perhaps matches TRBD2 (7 bases). Trimming shortened V by 3 bases and J by 0 bases, and 11 bases separated the two germline ends. Germline values: CDR1 SGHKS, CDR2 YYEKEE (reference sequence). The CDR3 length is 15 residues. CDR3 in amino acids: CASSWEGGSTDTQYF. CDR3 bases: TGTGCCAGCAGCTGGGAGGGGGGCAGCACAGATACGCAGTATTTT.

The chain has TRBV12-3 or TRBV12-4 and TRBJ2-5, with a tentative D call TRBD1 (6 bases). The CDR3 runs 12 residues. Trimming shortened V by 6 bases and J by 7 bases, and 12 bases separated the two germline ends. The CDR3 DNA reads TGTGCCAGCAGCCCGGCAGGGGCGACCCAGTACTTC. This codes for CASSPAGATQYF.

V gene TRBV2 combines with J gene TRBJ2-1; TRBD1 is a possible D gene (6 bases). The V gene lost 2 bases and the J gene lost 2 bases, with 7 bases spanning the gap. Germline loops: CDR1 SNHLY, CDR2 FYNNEI. This CDR3 is 14 amino acids long. CDR3 in amino acids: CASSEYRAYNEQFF. The CDR3 coding sequence is TGTGCCAGCAGTGAATACAGGGCCTACAATGAGCAGTTCTTC.

The rearrangement joins TRBV18 to TRBJ2-3; D uncertain. V was pared by 2 bases and J by 0 bases, with 3 bases between. Germline assignment: CDR1 KGHSH and CDR2 LQKENI. The CDR3 runs to 13 residues. The chain's CDR3 is CASSPISTDTQYF. The CDR3 DNA reads as TGTGCCAGCTCACCAATAAGCACAGATACGCAGTATTTT.

The chain recombines TRBV19 with TRBJ2-1; 10 bases align to TRBD1. V shed 5 bases and J 4 bases; nucleotides not matched to a gene: 8. CDR3 length equals 16 residues. Germline CDR1 LNHDA, CDR2 SQIVND (reference sequence). CDR3 sequence: CASSAPGTGVYNEQFF. Written as DNA, the CDR3 is TGTGCCAGTAGTGCCCCCGGGACAGGGGTTTACAATGAGCAGTTCTTC.

This sequence joins TRBV5-4 and TRBJ2-4; 9 positions match TRBD1. CDR1 SGHNT and CDR2 YYREEE come from the germline V gene (reference sequence). The CDR3 covers 15 residues. V lost 4 bases, J lost 2 bases, and 4 bases stayed unmatched. This CDR3 is CASSGGTGPKNIQYF. The CDR3 DNA follows: TGTGCCAGCAGCGGGGGGACAGGGCCCAAAAACATTCAGTACTTC. The full variable domain, rest sourced from reference TRBV5-4 and TRBJ2-4, is ETGVTQSPTHLIKTRGQQVTLRCSSQSGHNTVSWYQQALGQGPQFIFQYYREEENGRGNFPPRFSGLQFPNYSSELNVNALELDDSALYLCASSGGTGPKNIQYFGAGTRLSVL.

In its sample, this clone was seen a few times. This sequence joins TRBV5-1 and TRBJ2-1, with D tentatively TRBD1 (6 bases). Trimming cost V 0 bases and J 5 bases, with 12 bases left between them. Per the germline V gene, CDR1 is SGHRS and CDR2 is YFSETQ. The CDR3 has 15 amino acids. The CDR3, as DNA: TGCGCCAGCAGCTTGGCGGGACACTTGAACAATGAGCAGTTCTTC. It specifies CASSLAGHLNNEQFF.

V usage is TRBV4-1 and J usage is TRBJ1-5; a possible D gene is TRBD1 (5 bases). Germline CDR1 MGHRA, CDR2 YSYEKL. The V gene lost 2 bases and the J gene lost 5 bases, with 13 bases spanning the gap. The CDR3 consists of 15 residues. For the CDR3, the DNA is TGCGCCAGCAGCCAACAACCGGACACCGATCAGCCCCAGCATTTT. The encoded protein is CASSQQPDTDQPQHF.